The T cell receptor (beta chain) described here comes from a study of siplizumab effects on memory and regulatory T cells. The CDR3 consists of 16 residues. V trimming: 1 base; J trimming: 2 bases; junction bases outside the gene matches: 2. Germline V gene sequence: CDR1 SGHNT, CDR2 YYREEE (reference sequence). The protocol was immunoSEQ multiplex PCR, while the TCRdb copy is restricted to in-frame clones and leaves out a portion. This sample has 57,000 or so clones; around 80% occur once, and the top ten carry about 0.4%. The TCR originated in a human donor in good health. The gene calls are TRBV5-4 and TRBJ2-3, with TRBD2 identical over 12 bases. The source material was memory CD4+ T cells sorted from blood. CDR3 DNA: TGTGCCAGCAGCTTGCGACTAGCGGGGGCCACAGATACGCAGTATTTT. Encoded protein: CASSLRLAGATDTQYF.